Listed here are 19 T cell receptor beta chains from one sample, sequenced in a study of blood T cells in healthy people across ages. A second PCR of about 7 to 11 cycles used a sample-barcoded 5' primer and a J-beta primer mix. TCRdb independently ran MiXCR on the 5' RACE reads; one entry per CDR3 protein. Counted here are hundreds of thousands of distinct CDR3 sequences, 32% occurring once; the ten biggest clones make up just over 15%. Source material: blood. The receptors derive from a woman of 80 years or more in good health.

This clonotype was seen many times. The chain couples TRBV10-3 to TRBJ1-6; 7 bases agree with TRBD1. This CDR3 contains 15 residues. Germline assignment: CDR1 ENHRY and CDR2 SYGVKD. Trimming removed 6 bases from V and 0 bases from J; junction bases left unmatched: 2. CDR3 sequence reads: CAIRDRDSYNSPLHF. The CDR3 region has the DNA TGTGCCATCAGAGACAGGGACTCCTATAATTCACCCCTCCACTTT.

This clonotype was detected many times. The chain's CDR3 is CSARMKSSYNSPLHF. Written as DNA, the CDR3 is TGCAGTGCCCGCATGAAGAGCTCCTATAATTCACCCCTCCACTTT. The chain employs TRBV20-1 and TRBJ1-6; D gene uncertain. CDR1 and CDR2 (germline): DFQATT, SNEGSKA (reference sequence). This CDR3 has 15 amino acids. V dropped 6 bases and J dropped 0 bases, with 12 bases sitting between them.

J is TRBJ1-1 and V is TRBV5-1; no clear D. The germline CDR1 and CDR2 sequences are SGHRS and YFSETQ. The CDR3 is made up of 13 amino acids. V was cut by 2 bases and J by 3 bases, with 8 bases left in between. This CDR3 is CASSFKTDTEAFF. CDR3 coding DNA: TGCGCCAGCAGCTTTAAAACGGACACTGAAGCTTTCTTT.

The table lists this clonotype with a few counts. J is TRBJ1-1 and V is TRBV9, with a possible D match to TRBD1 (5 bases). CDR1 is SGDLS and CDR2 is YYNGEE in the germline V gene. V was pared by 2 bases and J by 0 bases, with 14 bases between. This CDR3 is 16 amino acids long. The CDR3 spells CASSVGARQMNTEAFF. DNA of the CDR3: TGTGCCAGCAGCGTTGGGGCGAGACAGATGAACACTGAAGCTTTCTTT. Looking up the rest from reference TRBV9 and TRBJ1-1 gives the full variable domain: DSGVTQTPKHLITATGQRVTLRCSPRSGDLSVYWYQQSLDQGLQFLIQYYNGEERAKGNILERFSAQQFPDLHSELNLSSLELGDSALYFCASSVGARQMNTEAFFGQGTRLTVV.

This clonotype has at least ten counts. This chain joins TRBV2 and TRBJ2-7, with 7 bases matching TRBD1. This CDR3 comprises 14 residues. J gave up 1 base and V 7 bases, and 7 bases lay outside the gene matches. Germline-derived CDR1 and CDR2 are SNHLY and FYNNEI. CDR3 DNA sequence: TGTGCCAGCACGTACGGGACAGCATCCTACGAGCAGTACTTC. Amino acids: CASTYGTASYEQYF.

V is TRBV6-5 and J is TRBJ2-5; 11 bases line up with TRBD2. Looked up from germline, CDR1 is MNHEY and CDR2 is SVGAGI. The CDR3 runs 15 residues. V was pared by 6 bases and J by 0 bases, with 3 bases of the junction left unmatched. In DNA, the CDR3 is TGTGCCAGCAGACCGGGACTAGCGGACCAAGAGACCCAGTACTTC. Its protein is CASRPGLADQETQYF.

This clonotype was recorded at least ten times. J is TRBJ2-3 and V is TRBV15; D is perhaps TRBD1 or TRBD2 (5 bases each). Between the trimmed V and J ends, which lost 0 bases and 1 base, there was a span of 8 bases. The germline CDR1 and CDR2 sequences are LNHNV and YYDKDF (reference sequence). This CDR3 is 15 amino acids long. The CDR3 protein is CATSRDGDGTDTQYF. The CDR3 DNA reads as TGTGCCACCAGCAGAGATGGGGACGGCACAGATACGCAGTATTTT.

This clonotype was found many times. The CDR3 loop is CASSLSGIGNEKLFF. The CDR3, as DNA: TGTGCCAGCAGTTTATCAGGGATCGGTAATGAAAAACTGTTTTTT. This chain uses TRBV12-3 or TRBV12-4 with TRBJ1-4, with D maybe TRBD1 (5 bases). CDR3 length: 15 amino acids. The V gene lost 2 bases and the J gene lost 4 bases, with 11 bases spanning the gap.

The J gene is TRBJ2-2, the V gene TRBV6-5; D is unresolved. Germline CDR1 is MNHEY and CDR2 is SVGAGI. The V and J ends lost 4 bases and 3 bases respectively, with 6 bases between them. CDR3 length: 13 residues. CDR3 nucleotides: TGTGCCAGCAGTTCTGACCACACCGGGGAGCTGTTTTTT. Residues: CASSSDHTGELFF.

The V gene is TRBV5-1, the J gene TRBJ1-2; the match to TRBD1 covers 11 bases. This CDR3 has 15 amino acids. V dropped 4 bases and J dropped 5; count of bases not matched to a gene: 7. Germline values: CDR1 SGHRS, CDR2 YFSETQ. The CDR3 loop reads CASSRGTGGSYGYTF. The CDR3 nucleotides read TGCGCCAGCAGCCGTGGGACAGGGGGAAGTTATGGCTACACCTTC.

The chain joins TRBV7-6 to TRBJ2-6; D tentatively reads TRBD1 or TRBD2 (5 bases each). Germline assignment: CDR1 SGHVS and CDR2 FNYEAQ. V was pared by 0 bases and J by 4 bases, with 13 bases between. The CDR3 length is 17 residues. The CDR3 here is CASSLARAGHGANVLTF. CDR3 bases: TGTGCCAGCAGCTTAGCGCGGGCAGGGCACGGGGCCAACGTCCTGACTTTC.

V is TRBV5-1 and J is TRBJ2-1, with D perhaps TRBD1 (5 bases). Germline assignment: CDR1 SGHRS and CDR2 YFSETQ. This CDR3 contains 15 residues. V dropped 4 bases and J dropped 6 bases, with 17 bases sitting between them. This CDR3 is CASSQGTKGSNEQFF. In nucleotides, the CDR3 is TGCGCCAGCAGCCAGGGAACGAAAGGCAGCAATGAGCAGTTCTTC.

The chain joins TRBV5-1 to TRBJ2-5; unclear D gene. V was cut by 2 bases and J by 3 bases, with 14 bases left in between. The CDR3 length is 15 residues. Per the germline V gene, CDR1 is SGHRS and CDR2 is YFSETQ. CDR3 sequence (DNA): TGCGCCAGCAGCTTCAGTATGGAAACAGAAGAGACCCAGTACTTC. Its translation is CASSFSMETEETQYF.

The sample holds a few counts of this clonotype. The CDR3 coding sequence is TGCAGTGCTAGCTGGGGACGCGCCACTGAAGCTTTCTTT. Residues: CSASWGRATEAFF. V gene TRBV20-1 combines with J gene TRBJ1-1, with D possibly being TRBD1 (5 bases). V lost 3 bases and J lost 4, with 12 bases in between. The CDR3 consists of 13 residues. Looked up from germline, CDR1 is DFQATT and CDR2 is SNEGSKA (reference sequence).

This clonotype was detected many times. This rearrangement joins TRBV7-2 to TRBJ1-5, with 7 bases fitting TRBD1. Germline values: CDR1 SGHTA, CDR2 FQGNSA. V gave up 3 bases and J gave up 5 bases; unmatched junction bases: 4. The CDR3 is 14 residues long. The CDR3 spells CASSFVQGDQPQHF. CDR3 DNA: TGTGCCAGCAGCTTCGTGCAGGGGGATCAGCCCCAGCATTTT. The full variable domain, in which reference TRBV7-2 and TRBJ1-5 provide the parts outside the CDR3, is GAGVSQSPSNKVTEKGKDVELRCDPISGHTALYWYRQSLGQGLEFLIYFQGNSAPDKSGLPSDRFSAERTGGSVSTLTIQRTQQEDSAVYLCASSFVQGDQPQHFGDGTRLSIL.

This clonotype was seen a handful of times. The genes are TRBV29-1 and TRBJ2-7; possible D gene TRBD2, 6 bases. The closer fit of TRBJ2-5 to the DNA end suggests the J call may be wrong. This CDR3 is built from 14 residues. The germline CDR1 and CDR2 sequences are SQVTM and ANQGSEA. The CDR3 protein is CSVEGLHHPETQYF. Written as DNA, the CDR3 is TGCAGCGTCGAGGGACTCCACCATCCGGAGACCCAGTACTTC.

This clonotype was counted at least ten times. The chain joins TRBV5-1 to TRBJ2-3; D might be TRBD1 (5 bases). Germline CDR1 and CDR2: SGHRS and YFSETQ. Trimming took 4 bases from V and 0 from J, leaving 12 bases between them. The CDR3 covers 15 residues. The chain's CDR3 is CASSPDGASTDTQYF. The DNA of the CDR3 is TGCGCCAGCAGCCCGGATGGGGCTAGCACAGATACGCAGTATTTT.

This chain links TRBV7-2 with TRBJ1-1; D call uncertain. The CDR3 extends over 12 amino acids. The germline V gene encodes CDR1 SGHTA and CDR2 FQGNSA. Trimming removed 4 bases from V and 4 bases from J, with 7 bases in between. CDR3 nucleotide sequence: TGTGCCAGCAGCTGGGTTGGCACTGAAGCTTTCTTT. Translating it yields CASSWVGTEAFF.

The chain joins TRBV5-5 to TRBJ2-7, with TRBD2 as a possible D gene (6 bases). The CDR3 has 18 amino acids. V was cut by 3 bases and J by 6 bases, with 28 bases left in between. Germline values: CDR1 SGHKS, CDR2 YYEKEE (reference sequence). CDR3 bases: TGTGCCAGCAGCTCGGACGGGGCGGGGACTTTTCCGATTGGCGAGCAGTACTTC. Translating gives CASSSDGAGTFPIGEQYF.